The next 4 T cell receptor beta chains were all read from a single sample in a study of T cell responses to AZD1222 COVID-19 vaccine. Produced via immunoSEQ multiplex PCR; TCRdb's table is partial and in-frame only. The table has 150,000 or so clones, roughly 90% seen once. The specimen comprised peripheral blood, sampled on day 0 of AZD1222 vaccination. These receptors were collected from an adult in good health.

This chain joins TRBV19 and TRBJ1-1; the D gene is possibly TRBD1 (5 bases). CDR1 and CDR2 from the germline V gene are LNHDA and SQIVND (reference sequence). This CDR3 is built from 13 residues. V lost 5 bases and J lost 4, with 11 bases in between. This chain's CDR3 is CASSQRGLTEAFF. In nucleotides, the CDR3 is TGTGCCAGTAGTCAGAGGGGCCTCACTGAAGCTTTCTTT.

The rearrangement joins TRBV6-5 to TRBJ2-7; 9 bases line up with TRBD1. Germline V CDR1 and CDR2: MNHEY, SVGAGI. There are 13 residues in the CDR3. J was trimmed by 11 bases and V by 6 bases; bases with no gene match: 11. For the CDR3, the DNA is TGTGCCAGCAGGTCCCCGGGACAGGGAGGAGAGTACTTC. Translating it yields CASRSPGQGGEYF.

The V call is TRBV19, the J call TRBJ2-5; no reliable D call. This CDR3 contains 11 residues. Germline values: CDR1 LNHDA, CDR2 SQIVND (reference sequence). V was shortened by 5 bases and J by 5 bases, with 6 bases between the two germline ends. CDR3 loop: CASSAWETQYF. In DNA form, the CDR3 reads TGTGCCAGTAGTGCATGGGAGACCCAGTACTTC.

Written as DNA, the CDR3 is TGTGCCAGCAGTTACCCCAGGACATTTCACCACGAGCAGTACTTC. Protein: CASSYPRTFHHEQYF. The rearrangement joins TRBV6-5 to TRBJ2-7; D perhaps matches TRBD1 (5 bases). V lost 2 bases and J lost 5, with 16 bases in between. CDR1 is MNHEY and CDR2 is SVGAGI in the germline V gene. The CDR3 runs 15 residues.